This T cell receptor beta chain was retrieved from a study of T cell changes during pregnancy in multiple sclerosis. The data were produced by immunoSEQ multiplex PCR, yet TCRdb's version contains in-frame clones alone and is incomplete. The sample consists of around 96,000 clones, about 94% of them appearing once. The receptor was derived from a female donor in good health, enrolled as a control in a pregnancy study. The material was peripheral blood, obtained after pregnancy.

CDR3 coding DNA: TGTGCCAGCAGCCCTAGGGCCGGGAGGGCCGTTTCTGAGCAGTTCTTC. Its translation is CASSPRAGRAVSEQFF. The chain combines TRBV14 with TRBJ2-1; 8 positions match TRBD2. The V gene's germline CDR1 is SGHDN and CDR2 FVKESK. CDR3 size: 16 residues. After removal of 4 bases from V and 9 bases from J, the junction contained 14 bases not matched to a gene.